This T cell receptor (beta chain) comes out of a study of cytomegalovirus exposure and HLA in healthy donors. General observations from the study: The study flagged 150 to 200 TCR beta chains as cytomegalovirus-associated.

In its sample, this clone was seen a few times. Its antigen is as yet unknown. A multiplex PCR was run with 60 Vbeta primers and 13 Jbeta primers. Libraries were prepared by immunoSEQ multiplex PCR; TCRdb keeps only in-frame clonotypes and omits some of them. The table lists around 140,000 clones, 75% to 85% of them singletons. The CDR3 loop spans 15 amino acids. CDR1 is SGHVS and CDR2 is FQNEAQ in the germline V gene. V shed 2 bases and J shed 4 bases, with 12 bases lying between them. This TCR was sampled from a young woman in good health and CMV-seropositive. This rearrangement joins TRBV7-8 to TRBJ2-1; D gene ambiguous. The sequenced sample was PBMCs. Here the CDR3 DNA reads TGTGCCAGCAGCTTAATCGCGGATCTATACAATGAGCAGTTCTTC. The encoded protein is CASSLIADLYNEQFF.